The entry that follows covers one T cell receptor beta chain sequence. Its antigen is unknown. The CDR3 totals 10 residues. Germline V CDR1 and CDR2: SQVTM, ANQGSEA. The V and J ends lost 3 bases and 10 bases respectively, with 4 bases between them. Building of the TCR beta libraries involved iRepertoire HTBI primers and Arm-PCR of CDR3 regions. A single record per CDR3 protein comes from TCRdb applying MiXCR to the multiplex PCR reads. The repertoire holds roughly 400,000 distinct CDR3 sequences, with under 25% as singletons. The data originate from a study of regulatory T cells in long-lasting Graves disease. Time point in this sample: persistent/refractory GD, antithyroid drugs over 5 years with positive TRAb. PBMC-derived RNA was used for the TCR library. The source of the patients was an endocrinology department in Xi'an, China. Study-wide results and limits: Clonotypes that were public and shared totalled fewer than 3,500 in persistent patients versus around 1,000 in new patients.

This chain connects TRBV29-1 to TRBJ1-6; D uncertain. Sequenced here: peripheral blood mononuclear cells (PBMCs), sampled when the disease was refractory, from a patient treated with antithyroid drugs. The sequence was obtained from a female donor with Graves disease. CDR3 coding DNA: TGCAGCGTTGACGGATCACCCCTCCACTTT. Protein product: CSVDGSPLHF.